A selection of T cell receptor beta chains follows, all from one sample in a study of CXCR3-negative and CXCR3-positive naive CD8 T cells. After re-calling the 5' RACE reads, TCRdb lists one entry per CDR3 protein, DNA absent. The table for this sample gives tens of thousands of distinct CDR3 sequences. Specimen: naive CXCR3+ CD8+ T cells from blood. The source is a human donor in good health. Some clones in this sample may be carry-over from other donors' samples. The CDR3 runs from the conserved cysteine through the conserved F or W. Each record gives: J gene, V gene, clone size, CDR3 protein. Where a row states a size, it is once, few, many or the class of an expanded clone; other rows omit it.

TRBJ2-7	TRBV7-8	NA	CASSPTGLAIHEQYF
TRBJ2-1	TRBV15	NA	CATSNGGGQFF
TRBJ2-2	TRBV6-5	NA	CASSYSLAGGRTGELFF
TRBJ2-7	TRBV5-1	NA	CASSLDGTYEQYF
TRBJ2-1	TRBV27	NA	CASSDSQMKQFF
TRBJ1-2	TRBV6-5	NA	CASSLGLTPREAYTF
TRBJ2-1	TRBV19	NA	CATAITTWDVSYNEQFF
TRBJ2-7	TRBV29-1	NA	CSFRTGSSYEQYF
TRBJ2-7	TRBV6-2/TRBV6-3	medium-sized	CASSYFSGATYEQYF
TRBJ1-6	TRBV20-1	NA	CSASSGGNDSPLHF
TRBJ2-1	TRBV12-3/TRBV12-4	NA	CAIQVGDSSYNEQFF
TRBJ2-7	TRBV29-1	NA	CSVGRGGAEQYF
TRBJ2-3	TRBV24-1	NA	CATSDPLAGATDTQYF
TRBJ1-1	TRBV9	NA	CASSTPRELGGATEAFF
TRBJ2-7	TRBV7-9	NA	CASSSGAGSYEQYF
TRBJ2-3	TRBV3-1	medium-sized	CASSQAPRGAGTDTQYF
TRBJ2-7	TRBV29-1	NA	CSVRDSDFYEQYF
TRBJ2-7	TRBV7-3	NA	CASSHAPGGGYEQYF
TRBJ2-7	TRBV29-1	NA	CSVEVGSYEQYF
TRBJ1-2	TRBV9	NA	CASSQGQMDGYTF
TRBJ2-4	TRBV29-1	NA	CSVVMLENIQYF
TRBJ2-7	TRBV29-1	NA	CSGSGGFSYEQYF
TRBJ2-3	TRBV27	NA	CASSFTGGAVDTQYF
TRBJ2-5	TRBV12-3/TRBV12-4	NA	CASSSPGKLEETQYF
TRBJ2-3	TRBV10-3	NA	CAISESDRVFADTQYF
TRBJ2-7	TRBV29-1	NA	CSVVTGPRYEQYF
TRBJ2-1	TRBV7-3	NA	CASSLPARDTYNEQFF
TRBJ2-1	TRBV5-1	NA	CASSLPKGSGLPSRRDLNEQFF
TRBJ2-4	TRBV6-2/TRBV6-3	NA	CASSVTGPYEQYF
TRBJ2-5	TRBV5-4	NA	CASSRPGSYETQYF
TRBJ2-1	TRBV29-1	NA	CSVETTGDNEQFF
TRBJ1-2	TRBV7-2	NA	CASSLIKGIYGYTF
TRBJ2-1	TRBV11-3	NA	CASSPRAREYDEQFF
TRBJ2-3	TRBV7-2	NA	CASSLRGGGSTDTQYF
TRBJ2-7	TRBV29-1	NA	CSARTQRETIIDEQYF
TRBJ2-5	TRBV21-1	NA	CASRIRDRGPGETQYF
TRBJ2-1	TRBV6-6	NA	CASSPTGGQGAAF
TRBJ2-7	TRBV2	NA	CASTPASYEQYF
TRBJ2-6	TRBV29-1	NA	CSVYGGSGANVLTF
TRBJ2-1	TRBV12-3/TRBV12-4	NA	CASSGQSYNEQFF
TRBJ2-5	TRBV7-7	NA	CASSLGWQGGLETQYF
TRBJ2-1	TRBV29-1	NA	CSAGGTGANEQFF
TRBJ1-3	TRBV29-1	NA	CSVELAGNGNTIYF
TRBJ2-5	TRBV28	NA	CASSPRGGAYQETQYF
TRBJ2-1	TRBV5-1	NA	CASSYRQGSYNEQFF